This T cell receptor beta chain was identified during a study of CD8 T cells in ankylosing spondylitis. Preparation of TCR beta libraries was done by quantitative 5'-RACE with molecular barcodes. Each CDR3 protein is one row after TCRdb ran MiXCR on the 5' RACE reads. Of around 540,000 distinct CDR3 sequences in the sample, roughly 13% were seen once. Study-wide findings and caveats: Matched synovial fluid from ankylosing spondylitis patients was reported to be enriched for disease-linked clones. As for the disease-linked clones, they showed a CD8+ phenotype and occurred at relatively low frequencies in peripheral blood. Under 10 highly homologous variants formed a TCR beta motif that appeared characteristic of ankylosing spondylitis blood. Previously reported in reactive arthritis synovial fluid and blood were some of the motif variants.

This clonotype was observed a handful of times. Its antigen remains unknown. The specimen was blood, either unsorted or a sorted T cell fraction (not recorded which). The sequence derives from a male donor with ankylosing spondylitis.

The CDR3 sequence is CASSRLESSGTEAFF. In nucleotides, the CDR3 is TGTGCCAGCAGCCGATTAGAAAGCAGCGGAACTGAAGCTTTCTTT. The genes are TRBV14 and TRBJ1-1, with D uncertain. The CDR3 has 15 amino acids. V lost 4 bases to trimming and J lost 5 bases, with 17 bases between them. Germline CDR1 reads SGHDN; CDR2 reads FVKESK.